The entry below describes one T cell receptor (beta chain). No antigen is known for it. The entry originates in a study of cytomegalovirus exposure and HLA in healthy donors. Overall study context: Unique TCRs numbering around 80 million, obtained from HLA-typed donors, made up an early data release.

Study-level results: The study had only CMV serostatus as immune exposure information.

The PCR used 60 Vbeta and 13 Jbeta primers. Original processing notes: In a later analysis, 80 million or so unique TCR beta chains included roughly 11 million shared by two or more donors. Only in-frame clones appear in the TCRdb table, and some are missing; sequencing was by immunoSEQ multiplex PCR. V, J and clone size were drawn from that table, and D and trimming were deduced from the DNA. The table has about 140,000 clones, 70% to 80% seen once. Whereas donors were nominally healthy upon sampling, unrecorded immune exposures were probable. Germline loops: CDR1 SGHNT, CDR2 YYREEE (reference sequence). With 1 base removed from V and 2 bases from J, the gap between germline ends came to 15 bases. The CDR3 runs 16 residues.

Sequencing was carried out using PBMCs. The source of this sequence is a male donor in good health and CMV-seronegative. The chain uses TRBV5-4 and TRBJ1-1; D remains ambiguous. CDR3 DNA sequence: TGTGCCAGCAGCTTGTTATTAGGCGGGGAAAACACTGAAGCTTTCTTT. As protein: CASSLLLGGENTEAFF.